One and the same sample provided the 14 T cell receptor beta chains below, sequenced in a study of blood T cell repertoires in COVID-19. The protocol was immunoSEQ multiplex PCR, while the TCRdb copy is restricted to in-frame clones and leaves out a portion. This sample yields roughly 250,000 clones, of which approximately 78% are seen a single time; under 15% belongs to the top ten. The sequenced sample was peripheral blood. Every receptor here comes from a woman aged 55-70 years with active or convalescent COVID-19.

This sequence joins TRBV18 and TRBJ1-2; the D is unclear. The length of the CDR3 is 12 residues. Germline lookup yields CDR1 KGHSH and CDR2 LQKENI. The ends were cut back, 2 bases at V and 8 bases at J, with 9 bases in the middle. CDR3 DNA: TGTGCCAGCTCACCAACCCGAGAGGGCTACACCTTC. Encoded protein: CASSPTREGYTF.

The CDR3 is CASSPDRVWTEAFF. The CDR3 region has the DNA TGCGCCAGCAGCCCGGACAGGGTGTGGACTGAAGCTTTCTTT. The chain is built from TRBV5-1 and TRBJ1-1; 8 nucleotides match TRBD1. Trimming at V came to 4 bases and at J to 5 bases, leaving 7 bases not matched to a gene. CDR1 and CDR2 (germline): SGHRS, YFSETQ. CDR3 size: 14 residues.

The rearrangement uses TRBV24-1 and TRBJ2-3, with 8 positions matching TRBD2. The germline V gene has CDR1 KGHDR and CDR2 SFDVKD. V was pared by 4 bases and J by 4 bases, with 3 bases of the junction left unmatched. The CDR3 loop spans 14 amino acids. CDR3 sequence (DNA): TGTGCCACCAGTGAGGGACTAGTATCAGATACGCAGTATTTT. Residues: CATSEGLVSDTQYF.

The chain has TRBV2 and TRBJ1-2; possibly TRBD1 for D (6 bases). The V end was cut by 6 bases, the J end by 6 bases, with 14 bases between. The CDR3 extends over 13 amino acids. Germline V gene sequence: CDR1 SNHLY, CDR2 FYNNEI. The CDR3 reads CASRPGPGDGYTF. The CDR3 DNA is TGTGCCAGCAGGCCGGGGCCAGGGGATGGCTACACCTTC.

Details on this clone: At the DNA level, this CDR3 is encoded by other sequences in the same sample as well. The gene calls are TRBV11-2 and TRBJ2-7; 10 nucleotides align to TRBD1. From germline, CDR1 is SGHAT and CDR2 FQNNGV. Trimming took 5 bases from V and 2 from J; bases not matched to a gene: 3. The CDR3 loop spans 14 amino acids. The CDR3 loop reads CASSLGQGAYEQYF. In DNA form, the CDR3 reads TGTGCCAGCAGCCTAGGACAGGGGGCCTACGAGCAGTACTTC.

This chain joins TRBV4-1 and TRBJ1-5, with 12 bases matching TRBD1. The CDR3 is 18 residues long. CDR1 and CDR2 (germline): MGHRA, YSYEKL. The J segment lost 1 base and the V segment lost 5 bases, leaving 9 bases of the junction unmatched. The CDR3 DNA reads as TGCGCCAGCAGCTGGGGGACAGGGGGCTCGGAAAGCAATCAGCCCCAGCATTTT. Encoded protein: CASSWGTGGSESNQPQHF.

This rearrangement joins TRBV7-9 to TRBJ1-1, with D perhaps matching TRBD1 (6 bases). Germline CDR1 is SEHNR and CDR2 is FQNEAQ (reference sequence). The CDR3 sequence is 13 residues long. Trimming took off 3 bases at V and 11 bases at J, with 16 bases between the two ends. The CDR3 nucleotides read TGTGCCAGCAGCTTGGAGCACAGGGAATCGGCTTTCTTT. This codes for CASSLEHRESAFF.

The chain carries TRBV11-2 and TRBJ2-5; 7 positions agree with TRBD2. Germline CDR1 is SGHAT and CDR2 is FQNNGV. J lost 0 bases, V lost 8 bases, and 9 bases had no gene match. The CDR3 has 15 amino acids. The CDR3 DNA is TGTGCCAGCGTCGCAGCGGGGCCATACCAAGAGACCCAGTACTTC. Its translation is CASVAAGPYQETQYF.

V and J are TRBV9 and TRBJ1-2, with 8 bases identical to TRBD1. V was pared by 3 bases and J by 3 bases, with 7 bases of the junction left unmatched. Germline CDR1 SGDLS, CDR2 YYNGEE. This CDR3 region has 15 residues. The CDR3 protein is CASSGVTGGDYGYTF. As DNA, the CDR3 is TGTGCCAGCAGCGGAGTTACAGGGGGTGACTATGGCTACACCTTC.

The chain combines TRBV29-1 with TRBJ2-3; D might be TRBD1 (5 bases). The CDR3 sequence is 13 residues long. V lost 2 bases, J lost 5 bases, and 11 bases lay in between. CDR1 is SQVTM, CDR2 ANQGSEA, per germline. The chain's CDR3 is CSVERGLGDTQYF. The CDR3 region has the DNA TGCAGCGTTGAAAGGGGCTTAGGAGATACGCAGTATTTT.

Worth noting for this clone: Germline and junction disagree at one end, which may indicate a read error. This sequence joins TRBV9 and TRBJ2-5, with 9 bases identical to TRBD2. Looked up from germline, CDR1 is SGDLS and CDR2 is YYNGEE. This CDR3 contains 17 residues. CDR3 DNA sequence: TGTGCCCGCAGCGTAGAGGGTCGCGGGGGGGCCGGAGAGACCCAGTACTTC. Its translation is CARSVEGRGGAGETQYF.

The CDR3 loop reads CASGLVLGLDNNEQFF. The CDR3, as DNA: TGTGCTAGTGGTTTGGTACTGGGACTAGATAACAATGAGCAGTTCTTC. The chain joins TRBV12-5 to TRBJ2-1, with TRBD2 identical over 8 bases. J lost 5 bases, V lost 0 bases, and 6 bases had no gene match. CDR3 length equals 16 residues. Germline V gene data show CDR1 as LGHNT and CDR2 as FRNRAP.

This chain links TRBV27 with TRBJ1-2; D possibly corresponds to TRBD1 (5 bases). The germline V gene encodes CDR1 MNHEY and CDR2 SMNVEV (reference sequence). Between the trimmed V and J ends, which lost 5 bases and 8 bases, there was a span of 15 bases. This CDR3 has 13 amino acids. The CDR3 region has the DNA TGTGCCAGCAGTACCGGGCAGGGCTGGGGCTACACCTTC. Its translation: CASSTGQGWGYTF.

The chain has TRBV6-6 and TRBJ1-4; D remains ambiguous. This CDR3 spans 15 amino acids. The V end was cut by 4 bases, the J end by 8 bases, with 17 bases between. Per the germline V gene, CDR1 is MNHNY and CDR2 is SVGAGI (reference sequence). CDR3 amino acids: CASSSFGQRGEKLFF. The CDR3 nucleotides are TGTGCCAGCAGTTCCTTTGGCCAGAGAGGGGAAAAACTGTTTTTT.